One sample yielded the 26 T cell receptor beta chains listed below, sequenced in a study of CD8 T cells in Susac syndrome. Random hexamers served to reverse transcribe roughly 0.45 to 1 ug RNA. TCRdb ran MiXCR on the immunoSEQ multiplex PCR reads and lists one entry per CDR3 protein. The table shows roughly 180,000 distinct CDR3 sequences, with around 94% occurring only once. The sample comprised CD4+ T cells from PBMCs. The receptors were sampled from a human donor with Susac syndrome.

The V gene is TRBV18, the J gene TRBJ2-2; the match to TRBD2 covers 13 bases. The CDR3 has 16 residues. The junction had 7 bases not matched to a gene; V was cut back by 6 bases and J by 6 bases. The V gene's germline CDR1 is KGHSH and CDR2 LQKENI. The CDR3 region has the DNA TGTGCCAGCTCTCTGCGACTAGCGGGAGGACCCGGGGAGCTGTTTTTT. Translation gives CASSLRLAGGPGELFF. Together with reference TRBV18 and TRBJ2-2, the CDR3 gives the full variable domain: NAGVMQNPRHLVRRRGQEARLRCSPMKGHSHVYWYRQLPEEGLKFMVYLQKENIIDESGMPKERFSAEFPKEGPSILRIQQVVRGDSAAYFCASSLRLAGGPGELFFGEGSRLTVL.

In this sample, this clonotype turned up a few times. In nucleotides, the CDR3 is TGCGCCAGCAGCCAAGTAGGACAGGGCGAGCAGTACTTC. Its protein is CASSQVGQGEQYF. The gene calls are TRBV4-1 and TRBJ2-7, with 8 bases identical to TRBD1. CDR3 length equals 13 residues. V trimming: 1 base; J trimming: 6 bases; junction bases outside the gene matches: 2. Germline loops: CDR1 MGHRA, CDR2 YSYEKL.

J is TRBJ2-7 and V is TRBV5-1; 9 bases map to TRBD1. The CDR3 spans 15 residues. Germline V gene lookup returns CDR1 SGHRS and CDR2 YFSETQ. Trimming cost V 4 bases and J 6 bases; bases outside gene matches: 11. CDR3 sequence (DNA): TGCGCCAGCAGCACGCGGACAGGGGTAGACGGCGAGCAGTACTTC. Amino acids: CASSTRTGVDGEQYF.

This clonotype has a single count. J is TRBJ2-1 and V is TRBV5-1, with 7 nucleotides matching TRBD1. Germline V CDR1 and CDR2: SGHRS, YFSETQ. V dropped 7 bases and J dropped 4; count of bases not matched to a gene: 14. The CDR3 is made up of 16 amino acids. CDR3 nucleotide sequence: TGCGCCAGCTCAATTGTGCCAGGGGGATCATACAATGAGCAGTTCTTC. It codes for CASSIVPGGSYNEQFF.

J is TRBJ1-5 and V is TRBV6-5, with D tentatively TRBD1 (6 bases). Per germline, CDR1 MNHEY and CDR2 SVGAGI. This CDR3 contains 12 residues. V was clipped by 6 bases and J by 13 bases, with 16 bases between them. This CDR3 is CASSREGGLQHF. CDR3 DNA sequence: TGTGCCAGCAGCCGAGAGGGGGGGCTACAGCATTTT.

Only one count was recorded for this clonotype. The CDR3 loop reads CASSLVGQGSTEAFF. The CDR3 DNA reads as TGTGCCAGCAGCCTTGTCGGACAGGGTAGCACTGAAGCTTTCTTT. The chain employs TRBV5-4 and TRBJ1-1, with TRBD1 matching over 8 bases. V shed 4 bases, J shed 4 bases, and the junction held 9 bases outside the gene matches. Per germline, CDR1 SGHNT and CDR2 YYREEE (reference sequence). CDR3 length: 15 residues.

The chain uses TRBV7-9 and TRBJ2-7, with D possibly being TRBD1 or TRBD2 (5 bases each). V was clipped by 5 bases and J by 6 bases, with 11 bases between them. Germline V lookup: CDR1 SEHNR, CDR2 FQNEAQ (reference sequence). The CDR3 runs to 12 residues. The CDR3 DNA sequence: TGTGCCAGCAGCGAGGGTGACAGCGAGCAGTACTTC. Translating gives CASSEGDSEQYF.

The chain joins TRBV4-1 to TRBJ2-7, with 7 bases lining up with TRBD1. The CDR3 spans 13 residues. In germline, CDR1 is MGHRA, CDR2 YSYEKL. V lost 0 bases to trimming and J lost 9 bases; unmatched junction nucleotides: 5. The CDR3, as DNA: TGCGCCAGCAGCCAAGATCCGACAGGGAGGCAGTACTTC. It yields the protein CASSQDPTGRQYF.

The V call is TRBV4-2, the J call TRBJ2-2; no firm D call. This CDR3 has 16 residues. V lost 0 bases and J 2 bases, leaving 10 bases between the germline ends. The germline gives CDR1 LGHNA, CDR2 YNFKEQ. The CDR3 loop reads CASSQDRQANTGELFF. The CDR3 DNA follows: TGTGCCAGCAGCCAAGATAGGCAGGCTAACACCGGGGAGCTGTTTTTT.

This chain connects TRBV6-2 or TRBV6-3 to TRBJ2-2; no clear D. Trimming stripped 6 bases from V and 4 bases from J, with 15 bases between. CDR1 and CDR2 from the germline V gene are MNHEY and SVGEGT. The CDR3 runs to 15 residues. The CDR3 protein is CASSLSPSGTGELFF. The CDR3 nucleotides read TGTGCCAGCAGCCTATCTCCGTCGGGCACCGGGGAGCTGTTTTTT.

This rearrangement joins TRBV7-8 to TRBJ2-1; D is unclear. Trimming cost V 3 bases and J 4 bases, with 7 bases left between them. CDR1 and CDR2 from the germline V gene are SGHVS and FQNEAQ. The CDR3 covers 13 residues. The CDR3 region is CASSLGAYNEQFF. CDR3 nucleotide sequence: TGTGCCAGCAGCTTGGGCGCGTACAATGAGCAGTTCTTC.

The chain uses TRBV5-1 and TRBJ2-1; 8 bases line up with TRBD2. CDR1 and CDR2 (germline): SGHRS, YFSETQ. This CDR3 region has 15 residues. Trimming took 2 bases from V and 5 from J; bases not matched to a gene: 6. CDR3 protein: CASSFRSGSNNEQFF. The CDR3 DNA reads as TGCGCCAGCAGCTTTAGGAGCGGGAGTAACAATGAGCAGTTCTTC.

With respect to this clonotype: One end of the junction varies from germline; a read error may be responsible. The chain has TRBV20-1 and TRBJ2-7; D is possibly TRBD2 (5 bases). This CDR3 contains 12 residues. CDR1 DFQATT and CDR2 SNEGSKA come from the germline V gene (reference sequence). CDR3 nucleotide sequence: TGCAGTGCTGGAAGCGGTACCTACGAGCAGTATTTC. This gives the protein CSAGSGTYEQYF.

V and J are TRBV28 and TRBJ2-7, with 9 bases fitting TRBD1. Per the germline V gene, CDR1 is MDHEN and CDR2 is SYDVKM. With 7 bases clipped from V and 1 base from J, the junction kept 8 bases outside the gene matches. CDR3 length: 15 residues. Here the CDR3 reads CASTPSGTGSYEQYF. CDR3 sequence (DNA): TGTGCCAGCACCCCGTCTGGGACAGGGTCCTACGAGCAGTACTTC.

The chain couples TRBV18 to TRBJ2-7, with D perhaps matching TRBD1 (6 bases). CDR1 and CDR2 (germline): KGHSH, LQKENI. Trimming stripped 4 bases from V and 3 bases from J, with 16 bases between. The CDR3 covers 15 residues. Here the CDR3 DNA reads TGTGCCAGCTCACTAATAGGAACAGGGAACTACGAGCAGTACTTC. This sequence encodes CASSLIGTGNYEQYF.

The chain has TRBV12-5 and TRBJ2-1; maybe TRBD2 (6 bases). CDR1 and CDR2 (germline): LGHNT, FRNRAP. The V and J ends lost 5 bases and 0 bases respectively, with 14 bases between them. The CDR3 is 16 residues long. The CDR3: CASGTLRGSSYNEQFF. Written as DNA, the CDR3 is TGTGCTAGTGGTACCCTCCGGGGGAGCTCCTACAATGAGCAGTTCTTC.

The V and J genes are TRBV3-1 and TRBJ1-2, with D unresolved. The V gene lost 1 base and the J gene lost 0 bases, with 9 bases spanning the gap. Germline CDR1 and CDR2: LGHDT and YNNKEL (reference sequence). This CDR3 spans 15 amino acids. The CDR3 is CASSQASHANYGYTF. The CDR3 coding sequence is TGTGCCAGCAGCCAAGCCAGCCATGCTAACTATGGCTACACCTTC.

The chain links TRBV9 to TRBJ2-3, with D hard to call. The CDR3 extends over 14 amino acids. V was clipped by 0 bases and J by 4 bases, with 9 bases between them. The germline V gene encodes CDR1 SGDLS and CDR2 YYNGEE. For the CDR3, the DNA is TGTGCCAGCAGCGTAGATCGAGCCGCAGATACGCAGTATTTT. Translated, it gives CASSVDRAADTQYF.

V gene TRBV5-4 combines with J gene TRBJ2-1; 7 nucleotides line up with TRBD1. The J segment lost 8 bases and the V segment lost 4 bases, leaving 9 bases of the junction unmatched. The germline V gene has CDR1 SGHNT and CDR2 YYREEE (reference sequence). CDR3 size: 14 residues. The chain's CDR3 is CASSNRQGFDEQFF. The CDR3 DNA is TGTGCCAGCAGCAATCGACAGGGTTTCGATGAGCAGTTCTTC.

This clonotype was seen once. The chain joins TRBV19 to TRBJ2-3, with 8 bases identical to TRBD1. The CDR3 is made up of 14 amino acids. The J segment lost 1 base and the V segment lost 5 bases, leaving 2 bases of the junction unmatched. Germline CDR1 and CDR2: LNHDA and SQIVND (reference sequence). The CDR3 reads CASSPTGGTDTQYF. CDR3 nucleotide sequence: TGTGCCAGTAGTCCGACAGGGGGCACAGATACGCAGTATTTT.

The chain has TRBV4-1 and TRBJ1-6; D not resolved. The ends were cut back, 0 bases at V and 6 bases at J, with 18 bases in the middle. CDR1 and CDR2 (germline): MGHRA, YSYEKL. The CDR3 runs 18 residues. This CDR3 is CASSQEVVGKQPNSPLHF. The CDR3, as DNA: TGCGCCAGCAGCCAAGAAGTGGTTGGAAAACAGCCTAATTCACCCCTCCACTTT.

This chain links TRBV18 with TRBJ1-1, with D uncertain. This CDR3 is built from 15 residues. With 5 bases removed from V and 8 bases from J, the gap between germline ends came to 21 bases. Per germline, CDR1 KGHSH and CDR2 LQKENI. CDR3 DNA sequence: TGTGCCAGCTCAAGGTCCGCTCAGGCGAGCAACGAAGCTTTCTTT. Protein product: CASSRSAQASNEAFF.

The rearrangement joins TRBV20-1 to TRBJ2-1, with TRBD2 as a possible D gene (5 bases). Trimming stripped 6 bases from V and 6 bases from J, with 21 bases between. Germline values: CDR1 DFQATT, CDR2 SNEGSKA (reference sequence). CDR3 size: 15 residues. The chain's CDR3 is CSAINVGSGVNEQFF. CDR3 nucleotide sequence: TGCAGTGCGATAAACGTGGGGTCCGGGGTCAATGAGCAGTTCTTC.

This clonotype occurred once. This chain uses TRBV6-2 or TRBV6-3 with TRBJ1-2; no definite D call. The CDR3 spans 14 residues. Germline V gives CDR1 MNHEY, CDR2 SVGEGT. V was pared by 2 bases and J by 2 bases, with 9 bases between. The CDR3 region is CASSYDVLNYGYTF. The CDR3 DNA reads TGTGCCAGCAGTTACGATGTCCTCAACTATGGCTACACCTTC.

DNA for the CDR3: TGTGCCAGCAGTTTGAGGAGCACTAATGAAAAACTGTTTTTT. Its protein product is CASSLRSTNEKLFF. The chain is built from TRBV27 and TRBJ1-4; unclear D gene. The CDR3 consists of 14 residues. The germline gives CDR1 MNHEY, CDR2 SMNVEV (reference sequence). V was clipped by 3 bases and J by 2 bases, with 7 bases between them.

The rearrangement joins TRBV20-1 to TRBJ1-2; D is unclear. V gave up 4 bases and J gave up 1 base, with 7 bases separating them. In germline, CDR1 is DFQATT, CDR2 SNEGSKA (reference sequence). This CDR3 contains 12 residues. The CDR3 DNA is TGCAGTGCTATCGGGCGTAACTATGGCTACACCTTC. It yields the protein CSAIGRNYGYTF.